The next 7 T cell receptor beta chains were all read from a single sample in a study of shared clonotypes between healthy human individuals. CD45RO-negative CD8 cells positively selected for CCR7 made up the naive population, which excluded terminally differentiated effector memory CD45RA+ cells. Clones were sequenced by immunoSEQ multiplex PCR, and TCRdb holds only the in-frame ones, with some missing. The sample records roughly 770,000 clones, roughly 96% being singletons. What was sequenced was naive CD8+ T cells sorted from blood. The receptor set was obtained from a man younger than 40 in good health.

The rearrangement uses TRBV10-2 and TRBJ2-7, with 9 nucleotides matching TRBD2. V was clipped by 6 bases and J by 5 bases; unmatched bases: 5. This CDR3 is 13 amino acids long. In germline, CDR1 is WSHSY, CDR2 SAAADI. CDR3 in amino acids: CASSVAGVNEQYF. CDR3 bases: TGCGCCAGCAGCGTAGCGGGAGTCAACGAGCAGTACTTC.

V usage is TRBV11-2 and J usage is TRBJ2-1; 13 bases match TRBD2. The CDR3 has 15 residues. Germline V CDR1 and CDR2: SGHAT, FQNNGV. V was clipped by 4 bases and J by 7 bases; unmatched bases: 4. The CDR3 reads CASSSLAGGVNEQFF. DNA for the CDR3: TGTGCCAGCAGCTCACTAGCGGGAGGGGTTAATGAGCAGTTCTTC.

This chain links TRBV29-1 with TRBJ1-1; TRBD1 might be the D (5 bases). This CDR3 is built from 12 residues. Trimming stripped 3 bases from V and 6 bases from J, with 11 bases between. The V gene's germline CDR1 is SQVTM and CDR2 ANQGSEA. DNA of the CDR3: TGCAGCGTTGAGGGACGGTTTGCTGAAGCTTTCTTT. It codes for CSVEGRFAEAFF. Full variable domain (missing parts from reference TRBV29-1 and TRBJ1-1): SAVISQKPSRDICQRGTSLTIQCQVDSQVTMMFWYRQQPGQSLTLIATANQGSEATYESGFVIDKFPISRPNLTFSTLTVSNMSPEDSSIYLCSVEGRFAEAFFGQGTRLTVV.

This sequence joins TRBV7-9 and TRBJ2-2, with D perhaps matching TRBD2 (5 bases). Deletions cut 1 base from V and 7 bases from J, with 7 bases between. CDR1 and CDR2 (germline): SEHNR, FQNEAQ (reference sequence). There are 13 residues in the CDR3. CDR3 loop: CASSLDGNGELFF. CDR3 nucleotide sequence: TGTGCCAGCAGCTTAGACGGGAACGGGGAGCTGTTTTTT. The full variable domain, its missing parts supplied by reference TRBV7-9 and TRBJ2-2, is DTGVSQNPRHKITKRGQNVTFRCDPISEHNRLYWYRQTLGQGPEFLTYFQNEAQLEKSRLLSDRFSAERPKGSFSTLEIQRTEQGDSAMYLCASSLDGNGELFFGEGSRLTVL.

The chain combines TRBV10-2 with TRBJ2-2, with D tentatively TRBD1 or TRBD2 (5 bases each). Trimming removed 0 bases at V and 6 bases at J, with 5 bases between. CDR1 is WSHSY, CDR2 SAAADI, per germline. This CDR3 spans 13 amino acids. The CDR3 DNA reads as TGCGCCAGCAGTGAGTCGGGGGCCGGGGAGCTGTTTTTT. This gives the protein CASSESGAGELFF.

The gene calls are TRBV27 and TRBJ2-3; 10 bases map to TRBD1. The CDR3 totals 17 residues. Per germline, CDR1 MNHEY and CDR2 SMNVEV (reference sequence). V was clipped by 2 bases and J by 2 bases; unmatched bases: 7. The CDR3 loop reads CASSLQTGTGVTDTQYF. DNA of the CDR3: TGTGCCAGCAGTTTACAGACCGGGACAGGGGTCACAGATACGCAGTATTTT.

The chain recombines TRBV5-5 with TRBJ1-5, with 7 positions matching TRBD1. V dropped 0 bases and J dropped 5; count of bases not matched to a gene: 8. This CDR3 has 16 amino acids. The germline V gene encodes CDR1 SGHKS and CDR2 YYEKEE (reference sequence). Here the CDR3 reads CASSLEQGPGDQPQHF. The DNA of the CDR3 is TGTGCCAGCAGCTTGGAACAGGGGCCCGGAGATCAGCCCCAGCATTTT.